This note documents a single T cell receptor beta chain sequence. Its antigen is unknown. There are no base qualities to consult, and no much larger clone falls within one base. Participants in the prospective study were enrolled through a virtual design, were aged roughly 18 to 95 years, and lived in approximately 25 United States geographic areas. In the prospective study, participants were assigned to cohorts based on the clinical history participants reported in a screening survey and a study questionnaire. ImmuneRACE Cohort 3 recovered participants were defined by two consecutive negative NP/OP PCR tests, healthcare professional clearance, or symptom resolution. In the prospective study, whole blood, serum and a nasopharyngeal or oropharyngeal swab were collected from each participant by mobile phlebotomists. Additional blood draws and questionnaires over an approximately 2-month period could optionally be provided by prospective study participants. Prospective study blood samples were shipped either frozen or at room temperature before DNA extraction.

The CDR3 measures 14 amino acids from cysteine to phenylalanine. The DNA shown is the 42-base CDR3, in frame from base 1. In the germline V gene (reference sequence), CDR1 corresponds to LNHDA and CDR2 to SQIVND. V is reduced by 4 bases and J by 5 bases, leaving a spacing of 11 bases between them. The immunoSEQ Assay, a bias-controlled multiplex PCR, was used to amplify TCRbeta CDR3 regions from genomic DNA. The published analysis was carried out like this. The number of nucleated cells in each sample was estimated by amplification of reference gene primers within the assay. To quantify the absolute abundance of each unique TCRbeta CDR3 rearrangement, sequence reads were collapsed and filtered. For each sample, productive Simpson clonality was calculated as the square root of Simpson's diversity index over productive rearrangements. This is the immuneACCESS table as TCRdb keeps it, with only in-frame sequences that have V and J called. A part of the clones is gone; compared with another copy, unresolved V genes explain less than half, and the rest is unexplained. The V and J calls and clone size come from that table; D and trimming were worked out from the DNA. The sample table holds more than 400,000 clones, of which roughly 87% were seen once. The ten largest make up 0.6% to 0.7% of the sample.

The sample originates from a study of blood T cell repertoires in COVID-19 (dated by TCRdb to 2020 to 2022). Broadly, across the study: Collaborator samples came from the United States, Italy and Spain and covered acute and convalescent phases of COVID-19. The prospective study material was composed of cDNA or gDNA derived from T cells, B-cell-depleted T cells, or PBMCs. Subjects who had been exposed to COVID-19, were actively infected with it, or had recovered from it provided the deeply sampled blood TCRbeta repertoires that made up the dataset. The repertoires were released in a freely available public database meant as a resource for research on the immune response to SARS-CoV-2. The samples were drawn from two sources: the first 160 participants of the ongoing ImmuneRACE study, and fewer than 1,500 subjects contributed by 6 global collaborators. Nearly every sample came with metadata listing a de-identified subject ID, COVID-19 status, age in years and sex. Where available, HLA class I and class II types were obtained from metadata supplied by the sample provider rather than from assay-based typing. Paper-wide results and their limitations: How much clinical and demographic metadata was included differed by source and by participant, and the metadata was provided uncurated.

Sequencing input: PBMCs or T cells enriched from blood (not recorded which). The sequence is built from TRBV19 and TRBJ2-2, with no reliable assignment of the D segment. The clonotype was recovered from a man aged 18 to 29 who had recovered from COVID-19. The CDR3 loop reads CASSNQIQTGELFF. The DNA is TGTGCCAGTAGTAACCAGATACAGACCGGGGAGCTGTTTTTT.